A single sample is the source of the 26 T cell receptor beta chains below, sequenced in a study of T cells in Graves' hyperthyroidism and ophthalmopathy. Using RNA transcripts as the source, TCR beta CDR3 regions were amplified. TCR CDR3 underwent first-round RT-PCR with the HTBI primer set. TCRdb reprocessed the multiplex PCR reads with MiXCR, giving one entry per CDR3 protein. This table has about 400,000 distinct CDR3 sequences, roughly 13% appearing once. The sequencing sample was made of blood. These receptors all come from a man aged 50 to 59 with Graves' ophthalmopathy.

This clonotype was seen a few times. The DNA for the CDR3 is TGTGCCAGCAGCCAAGCGGGACAGGGTGGACGACTCAACTATGGCTACACCTTC. Its translation is CASSQAGQGGRLNYGYTF. V is TRBV4-2 and J is TRBJ1-2, with 9 positions matching TRBD1. Trimming at V came to 1 base and at J to 2 bases, leaving 11 bases not matched to a gene. The germline V gene encodes CDR1 LGHNA and CDR2 YNFKEQ. This CDR3 comprises 18 residues.

This clonotype was seen a handful of times. J is TRBJ2-5 and V is TRBV2, with D unclear. Germline V gene data show CDR1 as SNHLY and CDR2 as FYNNEI. This CDR3 spans 14 amino acids. V gave up 5 bases and J gave up 1 base, with 11 bases separating them. CDR3 DNA sequence: TGTGCCAGCAGTTATAGGTCCCCCCAAGAGACCCAGTACTTC. Translating gives CASSYRSPQETQYF. Full variable domain (outside the CDR3, taken from reference TRBV2 and TRBJ2-5): EPEVTQTPSHQVTQMGQEVILRCVPISNHLYFYWYRQILGQKVEFLVSFYNNEISEKSEIFDDQFSVERPDGSNFTLKIRSTKLEDSAMYFCASSYRSPQETQYFGPGTRLLVL.

Many counts were recorded for this clonotype. J is TRBJ2-2 and V is TRBV5-1; no definite D call. This CDR3 has 15 residues. CDR1 is SGHRS, CDR2 YFSETQ, per germline. V shed 2 bases and J shed 4 bases, with 12 bases lying between them. The CDR3 region has the DNA TGCGCCAGCAGCTTTTTGTCTGATGGCACCGGGGAGCTGTTTTTT. Translation gives CASSFLSDGTGELFF.

This clonotype was counted at least ten times. This chain connects TRBV11-2 to TRBJ2-1; 13 bases align to TRBD2. The CDR3 consists of 18 residues. The V gene end was trimmed by 1 base and the J gene end by 7 bases; junction bases not matched to a gene: 10. CDR1 SGHAT and CDR2 FQNNGV come from the germline V gene. Here the CDR3 DNA reads TGTGCCAGCAGCTTAGCCCGGACTAGCGGGAGTTCACGGAATGAGCAGTTCTTC. Translated, it gives CASSLARTSGSSRNEQFF.

This clonotype was observed a handful of times. The rearrangement links TRBV28 to TRBJ2-3; D is unresolved. The V gene's germline CDR1 is MDHEN and CDR2 SYDVKM. CDR3 length equals 12 residues. V was shortened by 6 bases and J by 5 bases, with 9 bases between the two germline ends. CDR3 in DNA: TGTGCCAGCAGCCCATACCTAGATACGCAGTATTTT. It codes for CASSPYLDTQYF.

This clonotype was found many times. One junction end does not reproduce the germline sequence, and a read error may be involved. The chain combines TRBV18 with TRBJ2-1, with 8 nucleotides matching TRBD2. The germline gives CDR1 KGHSH, CDR2 LQKENI. The length of the CDR3 is 15 residues. The CDR3 bases are TGTGCCAGCCCACCATCCAGCGGGAGCTACAATGAGCAGTTCTTC. It translates to CASPPSSGSYNEQFF. Looking up the rest from reference TRBV18 and TRBJ2-1 gives the full variable domain: NAGVMQNPRHLVRRRGQEARLRCSPMKGHSHVYWYRQLPEEGLKFMVYLQKENIIDESGMPKERFSAEFPKEGPSILRIQQVVRGDSAAYFCASPPSSGSYNEQFFGPGTRLTVL.

This clonotype came up a few times. The chain couples TRBV29-1 to TRBJ1-1, with D tentatively TRBD1 (5 bases). Trimming took 1 base from V and 0 from J, leaving 6 bases between them. In germline, CDR1 is SQVTM, CDR2 ANQGSEA. This CDR3 region has 13 residues. CDR3 bases: TGCAGCGTTGAAGCAGGGATGAACACTGAAGCTTTCTTT. Translating gives CSVEAGMNTEAFF.

The sample holds many counts of this clonotype. The chain has TRBV20-1 and TRBJ2-3; TRBD1 matches at 7 bases. The trim removed 5 bases at V and 2 bases at J, leaving 10 bases unmatched. Germline assignment: CDR1 DFQATT and CDR2 SNEGSKA (reference sequence). This CDR3 spans 15 amino acids. CDR3 sequence: CSASRTGWVTDTQYF. As DNA, the CDR3 is TGCAGTGCTTCTCGGACAGGATGGGTCACAGATACGCAGTATTTT.

This clonotype was recorded at least ten times. The chain carries TRBV20-1 and TRBJ2-5; D remains ambiguous. This CDR3 spans 11 amino acids. V was cut by 2 bases and J by 11 bases, with 12 bases left in between. Looked up from germline, CDR1 is DFQATT and CDR2 is SNEGSKA (reference sequence). Here the CDR3 reads CSARSRILQYF. DNA for the CDR3: TGCAGTGCTAGATCCCGAATACTTCAGTACTTC.

J is TRBJ2-2 and V is TRBV30; D possibly corresponds to TRBD1 (6 bases). Trimming left V 3 bases short and J 6 bases short, with 14 bases between. The CDR3 has 14 amino acids. The V gene's germline CDR1 is GTSNPN and CDR2 SVGIG (reference sequence). Here the CDR3 reads CAWSHLQGAGELFF. The CDR3 region has the DNA TGTGCCTGGAGCCATCTACAGGGCGCCGGGGAGCTGTTTTTT.

The table lists this clonotype with a count of one. The V call is TRBV29-1, the J call TRBJ1-1; no clear D. Germline CDR1 is SQVTM and CDR2 is ANQGSEA. The CDR3 sequence is 11 residues long. V was pared by 6 bases and J by 4 bases, with 9 bases between. CDR3 bases: TGCAGCGTAGGAGAGGGCACTGAAGCTTTCTTT. Translating it yields CSVGEGTEAFF.

The sample holds a few counts of this clonotype. The chain combines TRBV5-1 with TRBJ2-7; 10 positions match TRBD2. V was pared by 2 bases and J by 7 bases, with 9 bases of the junction left unmatched. The CDR3 contains 15 residues. Germline V gene lookup returns CDR1 SGHRS and CDR2 YFSETQ. The CDR3 sequence: CASSLRTSGLLEQYF. CDR3 DNA: TGCGCCAGCAGCTTAAGGACTAGCGGACTCCTGGAGCAGTACTTC.

This clonotype was counted at least ten times. V usage is TRBV12-3 or TRBV12-4 and J usage is TRBJ2-1, with 8 bases lining up with TRBD1. This CDR3 contains 13 residues. With 5 bases clipped from V and 6 bases from J, the junction kept 3 bases outside the gene matches. In DNA form, the CDR3 reads TGTGCCAGCAGTCCGGACAGGGCCAATGAGCAGTTCTTC. Translation: CASSPDRANEQFF.

This clonotype was recorded at least ten times. The chain couples TRBV7-6 to TRBJ1-1; 11 nucleotides line up with TRBD1. CDR1 and CDR2 (germline): SGHVS, FNYEAQ. V gave up 5 bases and J gave up 6 bases; unmatched junction bases: 11. The CDR3 is 16 amino acids. Written as DNA, the CDR3 is TGTGCCAGCAGCCCTAGAACCGGGACAGGGGGACCTGAAGCTTTCTTT. Residues: CASSPRTGTGGPEAFF.

The chain joins TRBV20-1 to TRBJ2-3; tentatively, D is TRBD2 (6 bases). V shed 0 bases and J shed 4 bases, with 14 bases lying between them. The V gene's germline CDR1 is DFQATT and CDR2 SNEGSKA (reference sequence). The CDR3 contains 15 residues. The CDR3 region has the DNA TGCAGTGCTAGAGATGTGGGGAGGCGGCCAGATACGCAGTATTTT. Its protein is CSARDVGRRPDTQYF.

As regards this clonotype: This may stem from a read error, because a much larger clone lies one nucleotide away. The chain combines TRBV3-1 with TRBJ2-2, with TRBD2 matching 14 bases. J lost 5 bases, V lost 4 bases, and 9 bases had no gene match. The germline V gene has CDR1 LGHDT and CDR2 YNNKEL (reference sequence). The CDR3 runs to 18 residues. CDR3 DNA sequence: TGTGCCAGCAGCCGCCCCGGACTAGCGGGAGGTCGAACCGGGGAGCTGTTTTTT. Its translation: CASSRPGLAGGRTGELFF.

This clonotype was seen repeatedly, ten times or more. This chain joins TRBV20-1 and TRBJ2-7, with D maybe TRBD2 (5 bases). Germline V CDR1 and CDR2: DFQATT, SNEGSKA (reference sequence). This CDR3 spans 12 amino acids. The V end lost 3 bases, the J end lost 9 bases, and 15 bases lay between the germline ends. The CDR3 protein is CSASEGTSGQYF. In DNA, the CDR3 is TGCAGTGCTAGCGAGGGAACCTCCGGGCAGTACTTC.

The J gene is TRBJ2-2, the V gene TRBV24-1; TRBD2 is a possible D gene (6 bases). Germline V gene sequence: CDR1 KGHDR, CDR2 SFDVKD. Trimming stripped 9 bases from V and 2 bases from J, with 15 bases between. CDR3 length equals 15 residues. The CDR3 DNA reads as TGTGCCACCGCGGGGCGGCAGATTAACACCGGGGAGCTGTTTTTT. Its protein is CATAGRQINTGELFF.

This clonotype was picked up many times. The rearrangement uses TRBV2 and TRBJ2-4; D tentatively reads TRBD1 or TRBD2 (5 bases each). Deletions cut 7 bases from V and 0 bases from J, with 10 bases between. CDR3 length: 14 amino acids. CDR1 and CDR2 from the germline V gene are SNHLY and FYNNEI. The CDR3 spells CASIPGTAKNIQYF. CDR3 DNA: TGTGCCAGCATTCCAGGGACAGCCAAAAACATTCAGTACTTC.

This clonotype has ten or more counts. The V gene is TRBV20-1, the J gene TRBJ2-1, with 10 bases aligning to TRBD2. The CDR3 is made up of 17 amino acids. J gave up 4 bases and V 6 bases, and 15 bases lay outside the gene matches. Per germline, CDR1 DFQATT and CDR2 SNEGSKA (reference sequence). The CDR3 nucleotides are TGCAGTGCACTCGCTAGCGGGAGTGGTCGCTCGTACAATGAGCAGTTCTTC. Its translation: CSALASGSGRSYNEQFF.

V gene TRBV29-1 combines with J gene TRBJ2-4; D is unresolved. The CDR3 has 12 residues. Germline values: CDR1 SQVTM, CDR2 ANQGSEA. The V and J ends lost 2 bases and 5 bases respectively, with 7 bases between them. The CDR3 loop reads CSVESVENIQYF. CDR3 in DNA: TGCAGCGTTGAAAGTGTAGAAAACATTCAGTACTTC.

This clonotype was seen at least ten times. The V gene is TRBV28, the J gene TRBJ2-2; 8 positions agree with TRBD1. V shed 10 bases, J shed 5 bases, and the junction held 6 bases outside the gene matches. The V gene's germline CDR1 is MDHEN and CDR2 SYDVKM. The CDR3 sequence is 13 residues long. The CDR3 here is CATRDRLTGELFF. The CDR3 DNA reads as TGTGCCACCCGGGACAGGTTAACCGGGGAGCTGTTTTTT.

This clonotype was seen only a few times. The genes are TRBV5-1 and TRBJ2-5, with TRBD2 matching over 9 bases. Germline lookup yields CDR1 SGHRS and CDR2 YFSETQ. V shed 4 bases, J shed 5 bases, and the junction held 18 bases outside the gene matches. This CDR3 spans 18 amino acids. The CDR3 here is CASSPGRAGGPSGETQYF. CDR3 coding DNA: TGCGCCAGCAGCCCGGGAAGGGCGGGAGGGCCCTCTGGGGAGACCCAGTACTTC.

J is TRBJ1-6 and V is TRBV12-3 or TRBV12-4, with D uncertain. V was pared by 4 bases and J by 6 bases, with 7 bases between. The CDR3 contains 13 residues. In DNA, the CDR3 is TGTGCCAGCAGTTCAGGTTTTAATTCACCCCTCCACTTT. It translates to CASSSGFNSPLHF.

CDR3 protein: CSAQAGQGYNSPLHF. The CDR3 DNA is TGCAGTGCTCAAGCCGGACAGGGGTATAATTCACCCCTCCACTTT. The chain links TRBV20-1 to TRBJ1-6, with 9 bases that match TRBD1. With 5 bases clipped from V and 4 bases from J, the junction kept 6 bases outside the gene matches. The germline CDR1 and CDR2 sequences are DFQATT and SNEGSKA (reference sequence). The CDR3 is 15 amino acids.

This clonotype was seen ten or more times. The chain couples TRBV6-1 to TRBJ2-3; 10 bases agree with TRBD2. The CDR3 runs 15 residues. Germline V gene lookup returns CDR1 MNHNS and CDR2 SASEGT. V shed 6 bases, J shed 10 bases, and the junction held 13 bases outside the gene matches. For the CDR3, the DNA is TGTGCCAGCAGCCCAGCTAGCGGGAGAAGTTCCGCGCAGTATTTT. Translation gives CASSPASGRSSAQYF.